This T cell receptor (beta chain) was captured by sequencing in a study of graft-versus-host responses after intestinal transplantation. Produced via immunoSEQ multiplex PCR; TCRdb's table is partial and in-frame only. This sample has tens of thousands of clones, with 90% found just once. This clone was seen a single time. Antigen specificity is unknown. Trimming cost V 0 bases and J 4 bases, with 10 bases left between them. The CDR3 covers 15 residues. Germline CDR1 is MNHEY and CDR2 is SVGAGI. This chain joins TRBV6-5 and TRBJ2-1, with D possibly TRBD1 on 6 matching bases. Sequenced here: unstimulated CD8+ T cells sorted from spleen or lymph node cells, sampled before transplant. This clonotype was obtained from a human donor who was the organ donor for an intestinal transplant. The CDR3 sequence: CASSYSGGSYNEQFF. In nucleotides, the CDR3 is TGTGCCAGCAGTTACTCAGGGGGATCATACAATGAGCAGTTCTTC.